A single sample is the source of the 2 T cell receptor beta chains below, sequenced in a study of Ad26.COV2.S vaccination and SARS-CoV-2 variants. Produced via immunoSEQ multiplex PCR; TCRdb's table is partial and in-frame only. The top ten clones hold around 13% of a sample with about 480,000 clones, around 85% of them seen once. Treatment of the sample: roughly 20 received Ad26.COV2.S at low or high dose, single or two shots; roughly five received placebo; per-sample allocation not given. The investigators took samples on day 63 after the first vaccine or placebo injection. The material was peripheral blood, obtained in a trial of Ad26.COV2.S vaccine versus placebo. The receptor source for this set is a person between 18 and 59 years old who received the Ad26.COV2.S COVID-19 vaccine or a placebo.

The genes are TRBV7-6 and TRBJ1-3; D not certain. This CDR3 contains 16 residues. Trimming took 3 bases from V and 2 from J, leaving 14 bases between them. The germline CDR1 and CDR2 sequences are SGHVS and FNYEAQ. The CDR3 DNA follows: TGTGCCAGCAGCTTGAGGGCGGGAAGCACTGGAAACACCATATATTTT. The encoded protein is CASSLRAGSTGNTIYF.

The V call is TRBV7-2, the J call TRBJ1-5, with a tentative D call TRBD1 (5 bases). The CDR3 runs 15 residues. Trimming cost V 0 bases and J 0 bases, with 6 bases left between them. Germline CDR1 is SGHTA and CDR2 is FQGNSA. CDR3 coding DNA: TGTGCCAGCAGCTTAGCGACAGCTAGCAATCAGCCCCAGCATTTT. This encodes CASSLATASNQPQHF.